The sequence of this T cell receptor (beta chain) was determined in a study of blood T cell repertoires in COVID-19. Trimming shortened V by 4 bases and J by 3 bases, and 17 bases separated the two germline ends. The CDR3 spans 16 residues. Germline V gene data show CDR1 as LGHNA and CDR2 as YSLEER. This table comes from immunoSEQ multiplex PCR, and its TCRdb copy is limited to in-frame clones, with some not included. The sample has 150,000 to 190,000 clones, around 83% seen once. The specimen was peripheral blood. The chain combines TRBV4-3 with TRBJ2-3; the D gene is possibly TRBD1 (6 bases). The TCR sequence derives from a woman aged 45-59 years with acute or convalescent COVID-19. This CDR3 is CASSPMLGAPTDTQYF. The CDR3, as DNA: TGCGCCAGCAGCCCTATGCTGGGGGCGCCTACAGATACGCAGTATTTT.